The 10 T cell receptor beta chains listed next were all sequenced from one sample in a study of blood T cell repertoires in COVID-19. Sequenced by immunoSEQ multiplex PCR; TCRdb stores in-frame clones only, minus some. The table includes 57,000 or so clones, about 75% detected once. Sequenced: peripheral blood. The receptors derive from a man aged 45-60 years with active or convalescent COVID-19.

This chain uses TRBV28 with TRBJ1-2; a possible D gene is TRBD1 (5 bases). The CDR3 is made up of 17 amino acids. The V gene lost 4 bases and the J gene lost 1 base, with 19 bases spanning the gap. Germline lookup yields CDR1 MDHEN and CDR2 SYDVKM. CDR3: CASSSPGGRVYNYGYTF. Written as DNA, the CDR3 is TGTGCCAGCAGTTCCCCCGGGGGGAGGGTTTATAACTATGGCTACACCTTC.

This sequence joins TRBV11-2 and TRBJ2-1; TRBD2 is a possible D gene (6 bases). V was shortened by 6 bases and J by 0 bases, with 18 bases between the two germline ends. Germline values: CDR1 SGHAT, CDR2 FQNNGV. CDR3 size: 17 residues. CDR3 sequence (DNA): TGTGCCAGCAGAACTACTCGGGGGACCTACTCCTACAATGAGCAGTTCTTC. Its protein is CASRTTRGTYSYNEQFF.

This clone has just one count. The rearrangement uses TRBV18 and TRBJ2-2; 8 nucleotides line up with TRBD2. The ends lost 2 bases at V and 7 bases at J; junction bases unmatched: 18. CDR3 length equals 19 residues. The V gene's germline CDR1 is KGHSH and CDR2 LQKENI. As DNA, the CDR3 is TGTGCCAGCTCACCAACCCTCATGACGAGCGGGAGAGGGAGCGGGGAGCTGTTTTTT. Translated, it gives CASSPTLMTSGRGSGELFF.

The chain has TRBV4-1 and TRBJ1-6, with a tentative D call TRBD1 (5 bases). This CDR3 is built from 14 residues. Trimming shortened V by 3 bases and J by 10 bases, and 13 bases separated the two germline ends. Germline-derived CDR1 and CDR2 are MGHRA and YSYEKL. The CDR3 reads CASSHQVGQSPLHF. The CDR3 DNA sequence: TGCGCCAGCAGCCACCAGGTGGGGCAGTCACCCCTCCACTTT.

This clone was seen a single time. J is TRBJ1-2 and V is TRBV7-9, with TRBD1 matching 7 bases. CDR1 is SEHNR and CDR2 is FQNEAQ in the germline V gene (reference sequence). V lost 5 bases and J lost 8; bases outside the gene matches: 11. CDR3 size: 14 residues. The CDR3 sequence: CASSDSGTVRGYTF. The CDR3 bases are TGTGCCAGCAGCGACTCTGGGACAGTTAGAGGCTACACCTTC.

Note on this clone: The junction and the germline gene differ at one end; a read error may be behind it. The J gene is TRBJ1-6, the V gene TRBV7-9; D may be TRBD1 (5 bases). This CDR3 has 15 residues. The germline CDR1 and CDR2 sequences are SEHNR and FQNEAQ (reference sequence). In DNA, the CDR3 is TGTTCCAGCAGCCCCCAGTGGGGGGATAATTCACCCCTCCACTTT. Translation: CSSSPQWGDNSPLHF. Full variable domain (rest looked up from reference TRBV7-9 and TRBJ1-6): DTGVSQNPRHKITKRGQNVTFRCDPISEHNRLYWYRQTLGQGPEFLTYFQNEAQLEKSRLLSDRFSAERPKGSFSTLEIQRTEQGDSAMYLCSSSPQWGDNSPLHFGNGTRLTVT.

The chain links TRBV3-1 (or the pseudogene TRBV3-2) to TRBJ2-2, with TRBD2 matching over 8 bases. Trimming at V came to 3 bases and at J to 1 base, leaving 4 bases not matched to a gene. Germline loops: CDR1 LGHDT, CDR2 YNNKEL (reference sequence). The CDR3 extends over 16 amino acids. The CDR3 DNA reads TGTGCCAGCAGCCAGGGAACTAGCGGGAACACCGGGGAGCTGTTTTTT. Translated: CASSQGTSGNTGELFF.

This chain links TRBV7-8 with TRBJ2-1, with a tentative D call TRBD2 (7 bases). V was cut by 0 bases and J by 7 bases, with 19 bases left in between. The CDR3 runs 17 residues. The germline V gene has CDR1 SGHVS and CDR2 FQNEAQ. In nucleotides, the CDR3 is TGTGCCAGCAGCTTAGCGGGGGGGCAAGGGCGGTGGAATGAGCAGTTCTTC. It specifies CASSLAGGQGRWNEQFF.

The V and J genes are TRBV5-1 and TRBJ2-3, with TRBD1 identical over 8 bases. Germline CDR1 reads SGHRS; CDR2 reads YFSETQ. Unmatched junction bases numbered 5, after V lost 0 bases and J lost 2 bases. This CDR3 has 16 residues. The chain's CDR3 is CASSLGDRLNTDTQYF. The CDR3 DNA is TGCGCCAGCAGCTTGGGGGACAGGCTTAACACAGATACGCAGTATTTT.

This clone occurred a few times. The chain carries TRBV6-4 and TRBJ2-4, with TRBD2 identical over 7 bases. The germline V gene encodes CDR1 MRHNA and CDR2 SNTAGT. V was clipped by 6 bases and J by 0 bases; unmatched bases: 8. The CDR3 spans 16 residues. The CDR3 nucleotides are TGTGCCAGCAGCCCCGAAGCGGGATTAGCCAAAAACATTCAGTACTTC. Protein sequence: CASSPEAGLAKNIQYF.